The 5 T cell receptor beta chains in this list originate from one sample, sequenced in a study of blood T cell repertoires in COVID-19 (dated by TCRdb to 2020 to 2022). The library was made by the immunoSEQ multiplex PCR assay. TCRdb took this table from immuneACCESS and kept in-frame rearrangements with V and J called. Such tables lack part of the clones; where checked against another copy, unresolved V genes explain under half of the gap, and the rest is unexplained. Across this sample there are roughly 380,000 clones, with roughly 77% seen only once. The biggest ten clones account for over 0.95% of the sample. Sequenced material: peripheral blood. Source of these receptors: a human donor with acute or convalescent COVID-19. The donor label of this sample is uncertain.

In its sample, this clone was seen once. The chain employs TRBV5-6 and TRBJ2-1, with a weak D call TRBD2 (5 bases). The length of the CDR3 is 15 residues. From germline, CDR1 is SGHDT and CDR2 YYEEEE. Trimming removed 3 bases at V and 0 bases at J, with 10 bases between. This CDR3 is CASSWLTSSYNEQFF. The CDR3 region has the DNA TGTGCCAGCAGCTGGCTTACTAGCTCCTACAATGAGCAGTTCTTC.

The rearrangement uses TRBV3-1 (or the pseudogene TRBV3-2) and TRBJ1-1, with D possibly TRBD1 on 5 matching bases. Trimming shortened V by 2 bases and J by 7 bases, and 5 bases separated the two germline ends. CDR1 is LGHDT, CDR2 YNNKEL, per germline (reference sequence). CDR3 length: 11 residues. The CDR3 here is CASSQTGEAFF. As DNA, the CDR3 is TGTGCCAGCAGCCAAACAGGTGAAGCTTTCTTT.

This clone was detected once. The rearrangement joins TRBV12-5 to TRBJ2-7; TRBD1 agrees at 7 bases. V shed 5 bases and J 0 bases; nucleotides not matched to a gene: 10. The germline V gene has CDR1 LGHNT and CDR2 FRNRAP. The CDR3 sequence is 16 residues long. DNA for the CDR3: TGTGCTAGTGGTATCGAATTAGGGACAGCCTCCTACGAGCAGTACTTC. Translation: CASGIELGTASYEQYF.

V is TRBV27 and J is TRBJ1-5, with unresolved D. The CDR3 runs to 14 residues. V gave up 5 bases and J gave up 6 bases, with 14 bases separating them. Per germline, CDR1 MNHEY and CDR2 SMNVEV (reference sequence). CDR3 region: CASSPDMFIQPQHF. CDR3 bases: TGTGCCAGCAGTCCTGACATGTTCATTCAGCCCCAGCATTTT.

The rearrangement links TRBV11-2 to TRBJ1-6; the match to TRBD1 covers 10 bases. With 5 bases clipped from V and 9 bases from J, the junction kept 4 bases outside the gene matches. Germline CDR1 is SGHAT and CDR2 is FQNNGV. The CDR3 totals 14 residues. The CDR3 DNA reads TGTGCCAGCAGCCCCGGGACAGGGGTTTCACCCCTCCACTTT. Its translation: CASSPGTGVSPLHF.